Shown below are 29 T cell receptor beta chains from a single sample sequenced in a study of response to subunit inactivated influenza vaccine. TCRdb reanalysed the RT-PCR reads using MiXCR and keeps one entry per CDR3 protein. Of 650,000 to 850,000 distinct CDR3 sequences listed, about 15% are singletons. The sequences come from PBMCs from blood, collected 14 to 15 days before vaccination. Receptors were obtained from a man in his fifties who received an inactivated influenza vaccine.

In its sample, this clonotype was seen a few times. The chain employs TRBV29-1 and TRBJ1-2; D perhaps matches TRBD1 (5 bases). This CDR3 contains 15 residues. Trimming stripped 0 bases from V and 5 bases from J, with 16 bases between. Looked up from germline, CDR1 is SQVTM and CDR2 is ANQGSEA. CDR3 residues: CSVEDVPGEEYGYTF. As DNA, the CDR3 is TGCAGCGTTGAAGATGTGCCGGGGGAAGAATATGGCTACACCTTC.

The chain recombines TRBV7-2 with TRBJ1-4; TRBD1 is a possible D gene (5 bases). Germline values: CDR1 SGHTA, CDR2 FQGNSA. The CDR3 runs to 14 residues. V lost 6 bases, J lost 6 bases, and 14 bases lay in between. CDR3 in DNA: TGTGCCAGCAGTCGCAGGGTCTCTTATGAAAAACTGTTTTTT. Protein sequence: CASSRRVSYEKLFF.

This clonotype was counted a few times. J is TRBJ1-1 and V is TRBV7-9, with unresolved D. Germline V gene sequence: CDR1 SEHNR, CDR2 FQNEAQ (reference sequence). The length of the CDR3 is 15 residues. The V end lost 1 base, the J end lost 5 bases, and 14 bases lay between the germline ends. The CDR3 is CASSLDVSRATEAFF. The CDR3 DNA follows: TGTGCCAGCAGCTTAGACGTATCGAGGGCAACTGAAGCTTTCTTT.

This rearrangement joins TRBV6-1 to TRBJ1-1; 12 bases are shared with TRBD1. V was clipped by 4 bases and J by 11 bases; unmatched bases: 5. The germline V gene encodes CDR1 MNHNS and CDR2 SASEGT. CDR3 length: 13 residues. The CDR3 bases are TGTGCCAGCAGTGCCGGGACAGGGGGCAGTGCTTTCTTT. Residues: CASSAGTGGSAFF.

In this sample, this clonotype turned up a few times. CDR3 sequence (DNA): TGCGCCAGCAGCTTGTTCGTGCGGGGTAGCACAGATACGCAGTATTTT. It specifies CASSLFVRGSTDTQYF. The chain employs TRBV5-1 and TRBJ2-3; a possible D gene is TRBD2 (6 bases). The CDR3 has 16 residues. Germline V gene lookup returns CDR1 SGHRS and CDR2 YFSETQ. Trimming removed 1 base at V and 0 bases at J, with 12 bases between.

This chain links TRBV2 with TRBJ2-7, with 9 bases fitting TRBD1. This CDR3 comprises 14 residues. The V gene end was trimmed by 8 bases and the J gene end by 3 bases; junction bases not matched to a gene: 8. Germline loops: CDR1 SNHLY, CDR2 FYNNEI. The CDR3 loop is CASRLGTGYYEQYF. CDR3 nucleotide sequence: TGTGCCAGCCGTCTCGGGACAGGGTACTACGAGCAGTACTTC.

This clonotype has only a few counts. The chain couples TRBV19 to TRBJ1-1, with D hard to call. The CDR3 consists of 15 residues. The V end lost 8 bases, the J end lost 0 bases, and 16 bases lay between the germline ends. Germline lookup yields CDR1 LNHDA and CDR2 SQIVND (reference sequence). The CDR3 is CASHLREGLNTEAFF. The CDR3 DNA sequence: TGTGCCAGTCATTTACGGGAGGGTTTGAACACTGAAGCTTTCTTT.

The V and J genes are TRBV27 and TRBJ2-7; a weak D match, TRBD2 (5 bases). Trimming pared 5 bases from V and 2 bases from J, leaving 13 bases between. This CDR3 has 14 amino acids. Germline V gene lookup returns CDR1 MNHEY and CDR2 SMNVEV (reference sequence). CDR3 residues: CASSPGLVPYEQYF. Written as DNA, the CDR3 is TGTGCCAGCAGTCCGGGATTGGTCCCCTACGAGCAGTACTTC.

The sample holds many counts of this clonotype. V is TRBV7-2 and J is TRBJ2-7, with TRBD1 matching over 10 bases. After removal of 0 bases from V and 1 base from J, the junction contained 3 bases not matched to a gene. The CDR3 has 16 amino acids. The germline gives CDR1 SGHTA, CDR2 FQGNSA. The DNA for the CDR3 is TGTGCCAGCAGCTTAGCGCCGGGACAGGGGTCCTACGAGCAGTACTTC. Translated: CASSLAPGQGSYEQYF. The full variable domain, its missing parts supplied by reference TRBV7-2 and TRBJ2-7, is GAGVSQSPSNKVTEKGKDVELRCDPISGHTALYWYRQSLGQGLEFLIYFQGNSAPDKSGLPSDRFSAERTGGSVSTLTIQRTQQEDSAVYLCASSLAPGQGSYEQYFGPGTRLTVT.

The V gene is TRBV12-3 or TRBV12-4, the J gene TRBJ2-1; 9 positions match TRBD2. The length of the CDR3 is 17 residues. The V segment lost 8 bases and the J segment 0 bases; nucleotides outside the gene matches: 11. The CDR3 nucleotides read TGTGCCAGCCTAAGGTGGGCTAGCGGGAACTCCTACAATGAGCAGTTCTTC. It yields the protein CASLRWASGNSYNEQFF.

This chain joins TRBV30 and TRBJ1-5; perhaps TRBD1 as D (5 bases). The CDR3 runs to 15 residues. V gave up 4 bases and J gave up 4 bases, with 17 bases separating them. Per the germline V gene, CDR1 is GTSNPN and CDR2 is SVGIG (reference sequence). CDR3 coding DNA: TGTGCCTGGAAGGGAAAAGGGCGGGGGAATCAGCCCCAGCATTTT. This encodes CAWKGKGRGNQPQHF.

This rearrangement joins TRBV10-3 to TRBJ2-4; the D call may be TRBD1 or TRBD2 (5 bases each). Per germline, CDR1 ENHRY and CDR2 SYGVKD. This CDR3 comprises 16 residues. V lost 3 bases and J 1 base, leaving 13 bases between the germline ends. CDR3 in DNA: TGTGCCATCAGTGAAGGGGACCCCGGGGCCAAAAACATTCAGTACTTC. This translates into CAISEGDPGAKNIQYF.

This clonotype has just a few counts. V is TRBV4-1 and J is TRBJ2-1; 10 nucleotides match TRBD2. This CDR3 contains 16 residues. The germline V gene encodes CDR1 MGHRA and CDR2 YSYEKL. V trimming: 3 bases; J trimming: 6 bases; junction bases outside the gene matches: 8. The CDR3 bases are TGCGCCAGCAGCCAGTCCCCGGGACTAGCGAGCAATGAGCAGTTCTTC. Amino acid sequence: CASSQSPGLASNEQFF.

This clonotype was detected only a few times. J is TRBJ1-6 and V is TRBV10-3; D is perhaps TRBD1 (6 bases). The V end was cut by 6 bases, the J end by 8 bases, with 11 bases between. CDR1 and CDR2 from the germline V gene are ENHRY and SYGVKD. The CDR3 contains 13 residues. DNA for the CDR3: TGTGCCATCAGGAGACAGGCGGATTCACCCCTCCACTTT. Encoded protein: CAIRRQADSPLHF.

This clonotype has just a few counts. The V call is TRBV10-1, the J call TRBJ2-3; the D gene is possibly TRBD2 (5 bases). V dropped 5 bases and J dropped 6 bases, with 15 bases sitting between them. This CDR3 is 14 amino acids long. In germline, CDR1 is WNHNN, CDR2 SYGVQD (reference sequence). CDR3 sequence reads: CASSPGQRGDTQYF. The DNA of the CDR3 is TGCGCCAGCAGTCCCGGCCAGCGCGGGGATACGCAGTATTTT.

A note on this clonotype: Sequence at one end of the junction differs from germline and may be a read error. This chain links TRBV20-1 with TRBJ2-2; 8 nucleotides align to TRBD1. The CDR3 totals 17 residues. From germline, CDR1 is DFQATT and CDR2 SNEGSKA (reference sequence). As DNA, the CDR3 is TGCTGTGCTAGAGATCTAAAGGGGACAGGCAACACCGGGGAGCTGTTTTTT. Amino acids: CCARDLKGTGNTGELFF.

J is TRBJ2-3 and V is TRBV5-1, with D perhaps TRBD1 (6 bases). This CDR3 is built from 14 residues. CDR1 SGHRS and CDR2 YFSETQ come from the germline V gene. V was cut by 1 base and J by 4 bases, with 10 bases left in between. CDR3 sequence (DNA): TGCGCCAGCAGCTTGCAGGGGAGCCCAGATACGCAGTATTTT. Protein: CASSLQGSPDTQYF.

In its sample, this clonotype was seen a few times. The chain recombines TRBV7-6 with TRBJ2-7; no clear D. Trimming stripped 2 bases from V and 2 bases from J, with 10 bases between. There are 14 residues in the CDR3. Per the germline V gene, CDR1 is SGHVS and CDR2 is FNYEAQ. The CDR3 protein is CASSLNAEPYEQYF. The CDR3 DNA sequence: TGTGCCAGCAGCTTAAATGCGGAACCCTACGAGCAGTACTTC. The full variable domain, completed using reference TRBV7-6 and TRBJ2-7, is GAGVSQSPRYKVTKRGQDVALRCDPISGHVSLYWYRQALGQGPEFLTYFNYEAQQDKSGLPNDRFSAERPEGSISTLTIQRTEQRDSAMYRCASSLNAEPYEQYFGPGTRLTVT.

The chain recombines TRBV12-3 or TRBV12-4 with TRBJ1-1, with 8 bases fitting TRBD1. V shed 6 bases, J shed 5 bases, and the junction held 8 bases outside the gene matches. The CDR3 runs to 14 residues. CDR3 sequence reads: CASRPAGGRTEAFF. In nucleotides, the CDR3 is TGTGCCAGCAGGCCGGCAGGGGGCCGTACTGAAGCTTTCTTT.

The chain links TRBV7-8 to TRBJ1-2; perhaps TRBD1 as D (6 bases). V lost 5 bases and J 4 bases, leaving 17 bases between the germline ends. Germline CDR1 reads SGHVS; CDR2 reads FQNEAQ. The CDR3 consists of 15 residues. CDR3 nucleotide sequence: TGTGCCAGCAGCCCAAGTGGGGGGGCCCCCTATGGCTACACCTTC. This sequence encodes CASSPSGGAPYGYTF.

There are many counts of this clonotype. This chain links TRBV4-1 with TRBJ1-1; 7 bases line up with TRBD1. From germline, CDR1 is MGHRA and CDR2 YSYEKL. V dropped 3 bases and J dropped 0; count of bases not matched to a gene: 4. The length of the CDR3 is 15 residues. This CDR3 is CASSQDRRMNTEAFF. The DNA of the CDR3 is TGCGCCAGCAGCCAGGACAGGAGGATGAACACTGAAGCTTTCTTT.

The chain uses TRBV29-1 and TRBJ2-3; the D is unclear. Germline loops: CDR1 SQVTM, CDR2 ANQGSEA. This CDR3 contains 15 residues. The V gene lost 6 bases and the J gene lost 0 bases, with 16 bases spanning the gap. The DNA of the CDR3 is TGCAGCGTCTTCTTCGTTTGGTCTAGCACAGATACGCAGTATTTT. Its protein product is CSVFFVWSSTDTQYF.

In this sample, this clonotype turned up a few times. The V and J genes are TRBV29-1 and TRBJ2-5; 9 bases agree with TRBD1. Trimming took 7 bases from V and 2 from J; bases not matched to a gene: 5. The V gene's germline CDR1 is SQVTM and CDR2 ANQGSEA. This CDR3 has 13 amino acids. CDR3 protein: CSARDRDQETQYF. The CDR3 DNA is TGCAGCGCCCGGGACAGGGATCAAGAGACCCAGTACTTC.

V and J are TRBV2 and TRBJ2-1; 12 bases agree with TRBD2. V shed 6 bases and J 7 bases; nucleotides not matched to a gene: 7. Germline loops: CDR1 SNHLY, CDR2 FYNNEI. The CDR3 has 15 amino acids. The CDR3 nucleotides read TGTGCCAGCAGATTCGGACTAGCGGGGAAGAATGAGCAGTTCTTC. Protein product: CASRFGLAGKNEQFF.

There are a few counts of this clonotype. The chain combines TRBV5-1 with TRBJ1-1; no reliable D call. The CDR3 runs to 14 residues. Trimming removed 4 bases at V and 5 bases at J, with 15 bases between. Germline CDR1 and CDR2: SGHRS and YFSETQ. The CDR3 DNA follows: TGCGCCAGCAGCGCGTTAGACACGCTAACTGAAGCTTTCTTT. Its translation is CASSALDTLTEAFF.

The table lists this clonotype with a few counts. The DNA for the CDR3 is TGTGCCAGCAGCCGGGAGTATAGCAATCAGCCCCAGCATTTT. Protein sequence: CASSREYSNQPQHF. The V gene is TRBV7-2, the J gene TRBJ1-5; D is undetermined. CDR3 length: 14 amino acids. The germline gives CDR1 SGHTA, CDR2 FQGNSA. V lost 5 bases and J 0 bases, leaving 8 bases between the germline ends.

This clonotype turned up a few times. This rearrangement joins TRBV28 to TRBJ2-1; the match to TRBD1 covers 9 bases. J gave up 3 bases and V 5 bases, and 2 bases lay outside the gene matches. From germline, CDR1 is MDHEN and CDR2 SYDVKM. There are 14 residues in the CDR3. CDR3 in amino acids: CASSAGQGYNEQFF. CDR3 nucleotides: TGTGCCAGCAGTGCGGGACAGGGCTACAATGAGCAGTTCTTC.

The chain employs TRBV6-2 or TRBV6-3 and TRBJ1-5, with a weak D call TRBD1 (6 bases). Trimming stripped 5 bases from V and 0 bases from J, with 14 bases between. The CDR3 contains 16 residues. Germline V gene data show CDR1 as MNHEY and CDR2 as SVGEGT. For the CDR3, the DNA is TGTGCCAGCAGTGGGGCGACAGGCCCTAGCAATCAGCCCCAGCATTTT. Translated, it gives CASSGATGPSNQPQHF.

The V and J genes are TRBV18 and TRBJ2-3; either TRBD1 or TRBD2 may supply D (5 bases each). Trimming took off 3 bases at V and 3 bases at J, with 16 bases between the two ends. The CDR3 loop spans 16 amino acids. CDR1 is KGHSH and CDR2 is LQKENI in the germline V gene. The CDR3 DNA reads TGTGCCAGCTCACCCCTCGGGGCGGATAATACAGATACGCAGTATTTT. Protein: CASSPLGADNTDTQYF. Filled out from reference TRBV18 and TRBJ2-3, the complete variable domain reads NAGVMQNPRHLVRRRGQEARLRCSPMKGHSHVYWYRQLPEEGLKFMVYLQKENIIDESGMPKERFSAEFPKEGPSILRIQQVVRGDSAAYFCASSPLGADNTDTQYFGPGTRLTVL.